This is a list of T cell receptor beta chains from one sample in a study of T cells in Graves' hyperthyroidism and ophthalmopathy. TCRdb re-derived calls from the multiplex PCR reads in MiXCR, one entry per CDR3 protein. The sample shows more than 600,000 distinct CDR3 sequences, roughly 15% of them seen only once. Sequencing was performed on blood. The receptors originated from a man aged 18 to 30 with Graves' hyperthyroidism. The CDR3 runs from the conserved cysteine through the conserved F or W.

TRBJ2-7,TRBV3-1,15,CASSQEPAGIYEQYF
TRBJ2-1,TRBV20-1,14,CSARARGGYNEQFF
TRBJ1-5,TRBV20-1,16,CSASVWGDYSNQPQHF
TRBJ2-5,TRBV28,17,CASSRHRTSGTGETQYF
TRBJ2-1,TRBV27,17,CASTFTSRGLAGYEQFF
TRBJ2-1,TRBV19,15,CASSIAASGYNEQFF
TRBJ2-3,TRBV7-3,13,CASSRDSTDTQYF
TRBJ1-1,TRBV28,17,CASSSPRKPVTDTEAFF
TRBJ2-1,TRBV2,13,CASSAGVNNEQFF
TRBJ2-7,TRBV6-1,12,CASKSSAYEQYF
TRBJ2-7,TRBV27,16,CASSLSGQGEGYEQYF
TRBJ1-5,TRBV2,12,CASSLISQPQHF
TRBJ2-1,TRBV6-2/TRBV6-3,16,CASSSLLAGNGNEQFF
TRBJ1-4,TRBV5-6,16,CASTTTGQWMNEKLFF
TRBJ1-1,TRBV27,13,CASSWVRNTEAFF
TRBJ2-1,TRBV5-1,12,CASSHLGNEQFF
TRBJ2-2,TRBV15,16,CATSRSPAGNTGELFF
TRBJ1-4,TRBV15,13,CATSRPENEKLFF
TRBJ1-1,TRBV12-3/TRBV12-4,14,CASSFTGGEAEAFF
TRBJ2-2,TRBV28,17,CASSPVHLGQNTGELFF
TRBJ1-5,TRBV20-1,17,CSARDLGAGGINQPQHF
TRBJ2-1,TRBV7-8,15,CASRRQRERSNEQFF
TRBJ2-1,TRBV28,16,CASSLLGLGAYNEQFF
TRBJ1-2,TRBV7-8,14,CASSLESWWSGYTF
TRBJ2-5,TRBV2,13,CASSQEGKETQYF
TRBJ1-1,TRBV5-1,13,CASRTGMNTEAFF
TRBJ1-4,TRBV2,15,CASRREGGASEKLFF
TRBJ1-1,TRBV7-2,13,CASNLGGGLEAFF
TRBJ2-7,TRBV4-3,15,CASSQAADRPYEQYF
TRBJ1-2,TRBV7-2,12,CASSQSVYGYTF
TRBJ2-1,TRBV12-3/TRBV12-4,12,CASSAVPREQFF